This T cell receptor (beta chain) was documented in a study of blood T cells in healthy people across ages. The germline V gene has CDR1 SQVTM and CDR2 ANQGSEA. The V and J ends lost 5 bases and 3 bases, in that order; junction bases with no gene match: 7. The CDR3 totals 13 residues. This clonotype turned up a few times. Each sample yielded at least 6 million isolated PBMCs. A J-beta primer mix and a sample-barcoded 5' primer were used in a second PCR of about 7 to 12 cycles. Every individual sample yielded 2.5 million or more paired-end reads (each containing CDR3). TCRdb independently ran MiXCR on the 5' RACE reads; one entry per CDR3 protein. Here the sample spans about 1,800,000 distinct CDR3 sequences, roughly 27% being singletons.

This sequence originates from a woman aged 25 to 39 in good health. The V gene is TRBV29-1, the J gene TRBJ2-7, with 7 bases matching TRBD1. Sequencing was carried out using blood. The DNA for the CDR3 is TGCAGCGTTTCGGCCGGGACAGTCTACGAGCAGTACTTC. It yields the protein CSVSAGTVYEQYF.